The source of this T cell receptor (beta chain) is a study of CD8+ T cells in alopecia areata. Study context: A 6-month off-drug phase came after tofacitinib, which had lasted 6 to 18 months.

Treatment in this sample: oral pan-JAK inhibitor, 5-10 mg twice daily. RNA was extracted and reverse transcribed into cDNA as the sequencing template. Profiling relied on immunoSEQ multiplex PCR, and the TCRdb table lists in-frame clones only, not all of them. The table records just over 150,000 clones, around 71% of them present only once. Germline V gene sequence: CDR1 MNHEY, CDR2 SMNVEV (reference sequence). The length of the CDR3 is 13 residues. V trimming: 6 bases; J trimming: 5 bases; junction bases outside the gene matches: 0. The receptor comes from a human donor with alopecia areata. The sample in question was CD4+ T cells sorted from blood, obtained at week 4, from a patient treated with tofacitinib. The chain recombines TRBV27 with TRBJ2-1; 11 nucleotides align to TRBD2. DNA of the CDR3: TGTGCCAGCAGACTAGCGGGGGACAATGAGCAGTTCTTC. Protein: CASRLAGDNEQFF.